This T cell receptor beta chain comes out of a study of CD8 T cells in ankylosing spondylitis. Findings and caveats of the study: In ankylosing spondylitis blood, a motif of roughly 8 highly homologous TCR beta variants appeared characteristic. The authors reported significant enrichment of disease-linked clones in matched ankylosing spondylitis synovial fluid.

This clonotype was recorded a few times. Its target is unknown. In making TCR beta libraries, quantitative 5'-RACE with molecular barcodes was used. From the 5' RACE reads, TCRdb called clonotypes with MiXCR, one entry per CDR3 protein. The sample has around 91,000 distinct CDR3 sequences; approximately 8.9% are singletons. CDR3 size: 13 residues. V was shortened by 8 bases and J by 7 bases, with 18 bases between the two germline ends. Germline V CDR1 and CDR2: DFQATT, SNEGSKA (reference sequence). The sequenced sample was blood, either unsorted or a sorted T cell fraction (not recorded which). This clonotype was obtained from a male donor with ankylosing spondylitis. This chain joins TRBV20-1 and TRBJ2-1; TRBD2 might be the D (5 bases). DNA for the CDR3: TGCAGTTCGCGGAACCCAACGGGGAATGAGCAGTTCTTC. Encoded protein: CSSRNPTGNEQFF.